The clone carrying this T cell receptor (beta chain) occurred many times. The antigen is undetermined. TCRdb analysed the reads with MiXCR anew, one entry per CDR3 protein. The sample holds 480,000 or so distinct CDR3 sequences, approximately 10% seen once. The data belong to a study of T cell repertoires in cytomegalovirus infection. The wider study: An indication of both CMV infection and matching HLA type came from public TCR beta signatures. Points from the study as a whole: CMV carriers with the relevant HLA were identified by cumulative public TCR beta family frequency.

The V gene's germline CDR1 is SGHVS and CDR2 FQNEAQ. V shed 6 bases and J shed 2 bases, with 10 bases lying between them. The CDR3 loop spans 13 amino acids. The chain recombines TRBV7-8 with TRBJ1-2, with unresolved D. Specimen: PBMCs. The TCR was taken from a human donor in good health (CMV status not recorded). Some clones in this sample may be carry-over from other donors' samples. The CDR3: CASSPTVNYGYTF. CDR3 coding DNA: TGTGCCAGCAGTCCGACGGTAAACTATGGCTACACCTTC. Supplemented by reference TRBV7-8 and TRBJ1-2, the full variable domain reads GAGVSQSPRYKVAKRGQDVALRCDPISGHVSLFWYQQALGQGPEFLTYFQNEAQLDKSGLPSDRFFAERPEGSVSTLKIQRTQQEDSAVYLCASSPTVNYGYTFGSGTRLTVV.